The 16 T cell receptor beta chains below all came from one sample that was sequenced in a study of blood T cell repertoires in COVID-19. The data were produced by immunoSEQ multiplex PCR, yet TCRdb's version contains in-frame clones alone and is incomplete. The data contain around 500,000 clones, roughly nine tenths of them singletons. Sequencing input: PBMCs or T cells enriched from blood (not recorded which). These TCRs come from a woman aged 55-69 years who had recovered from COVID-19.

This sequence joins TRBV12-3 or TRBV12-4 and TRBJ1-2; D is undetermined. The V end was cut by 3 bases, the J end by 5 bases, with 4 bases between. The CDR3 contains 11 residues. The chain's CDR3 is CASSFRYGYTF. In DNA form, the CDR3 reads TGTGCCAGCAGTTTCCGTTATGGCTACACCTTC.

The chain employs TRBV11-2 and TRBJ1-4, with D perhaps matching TRBD1 (5 bases). The CDR3 has 15 residues. V was trimmed by 4 bases and J by 2 bases, leaving 11 bases between them. Germline V lookup: CDR1 SGHAT, CDR2 FQNNGV. CDR3 in amino acids: CASSSRWGTNEKLFF. The CDR3 region has the DNA TGTGCCAGCAGCTCCCGGTGGGGCACTAATGAAAAACTGTTTTTT. Using reference TRBV11-2 and TRBJ1-4 for the parts outside the CDR3, the full variable domain is EAGVAQSPRYKIIEKRQSVAFWCNPISGHATLYWYQQILGQGPKLLIQFQNNGVVDDSQLPKDRFSAERLKGVDSTLKIQPAKLEDSAVYLCASSSRWGTNEKLFFGSGTQLSVL.

The chain recombines TRBV7-6 with TRBJ1-5; 7 nucleotides align to TRBD1. Germline CDR1 reads SGHVS; CDR2 reads FNYEAQ. CDR3 length: 16 residues. The V segment lost 5 bases and the J segment 1 base; nucleotides outside the gene matches: 8. The chain's CDR3 is CASSDRAFGSNQPQHF. CDR3 nucleotides: TGTGCCAGCAGCGACAGGGCCTTTGGAAGCAATCAGCCCCAGCATTTT.

J is TRBJ1-5 and V is TRBV2; D not resolved. This CDR3 is 15 amino acids long. The germline V gene encodes CDR1 SNHLY and CDR2 FYNNEI. V was clipped by 4 bases and J by 3 bases, with 13 bases between them. CDR3 protein: CASSVGEAPNQPQHF. Here the CDR3 DNA reads TGTGCCAGCAGTGTAGGAGAAGCGCCCAATCAGCCCCAGCATTTT.

This clone was seen just once. This chain links TRBV19 with TRBJ1-5; TRBD1 matches 12 bases. Trimming at V came to 6 bases and at J to 3 bases, leaving 3 bases not matched to a gene. Germline lookup yields CDR1 LNHDA and CDR2 SQIVND (reference sequence). This CDR3 has 15 amino acids. The CDR3 DNA follows: TGTGCCAGTAGGACGGGACAGGGGGCCAATCAGCCCCAGCATTTT. It yields the protein CASRTGQGANQPQHF.

This chain uses TRBV15 with TRBJ2-7; 11 positions match TRBD2. The CDR3 has 15 residues. Germline-derived CDR1 and CDR2 are LNHNV and YYDKDF (reference sequence). V shed 3 bases and J 2 bases; nucleotides not matched to a gene: 3. CDR3: CATSSLAGGTYEQYF. The CDR3 nucleotides read TGTGCCACCAGCAGCCTAGCGGGGGGTACCTACGAGCAGTACTTC.

The CDR3: CAISEGQAQYF. The CDR3 DNA reads TGTGCCATCAGTGAGGGCCAGGCGCAGTACTTC. The rearrangement joins TRBV10-3 to TRBJ2-7; D unclear. The germline CDR1 and CDR2 sequences are ENHRY and SYGVKD. The length of the CDR3 is 11 residues. V was pared by 2 bases and J by 9 bases, with 8 bases between.

The chain employs TRBV29-1 and TRBJ2-5, with D hard to call. Trimming stripped 5 bases from V and 5 bases from J, with 6 bases between. Germline V gene data show CDR1 as SQVTM and CDR2 as ANQGSEA. The CDR3 has 10 amino acids. The CDR3 loop reads CSVSYETQYF. The CDR3 nucleotides read TGCAGCGTTAGCTATGAGACCCAGTACTTC. Variable domain in full (rest from reference TRBV29-1 and TRBJ2-5): SAVISQKPSRDICQRGTSLTIQCQVDSQVTMMFWYRQQPGQSLTLIATANQGSEATYESGFVIDKFPISRPNLTFSTLTVSNMSPEDSSIYLCSVSYETQYFGPGTRLLVL.

This clone has only a few counts. The rearrangement uses TRBV10-3 and TRBJ1-1; TRBD1 is a possible D gene (5 bases). Germline CDR1 and CDR2: ENHRY and SYGVKD. Trimming shortened V by 6 bases and J by 7 bases, and 12 bases separated the two germline ends. The CDR3 extends over 12 amino acids. The CDR3 nucleotides are TGTGCCATCAGCGGGGGACCCGATGAAGCTTTCTTT. Amino acid sequence: CAISGGPDEAFF.

This sequence joins TRBV9 and TRBJ1-3; D gene ambiguous. CDR3 length: 14 residues. The germline V and J ends were trimmed by 4 bases and 0 bases, with 8 bases remaining between them. Germline lookup yields CDR1 SGDLS and CDR2 YYNGEE. The CDR3 DNA reads TGTGCCAGCAGCACACAGTCCTCTGGAAACACCATATATTTT. Protein sequence: CASSTQSSGNTIYF.

J is TRBJ2-7 and V is TRBV12-1; TRBD1 is the table's D call, not checked against the DNA. TRBV12-1 is a recognized pseudogene. This CDR3 has 12 amino acids. The CDR3 spells CASTLRVHEQYV. The CDR3 coding sequence is TGTGCCAGCACTCTCAGGGTACACGAGCAGTACGTC.

The chain employs TRBV27 and TRBJ2-3; 7 nucleotides align to TRBD2. The trim removed 2 bases at V and 1 base at J, leaving 6 bases unmatched. The CDR3 runs 16 residues. The V gene's germline CDR1 is MNHEY and CDR2 SMNVEV (reference sequence). The CDR3 DNA sequence: TGTGCCAGCAGTTTAACGGCTAGCGGCCGCACAGATACGCAGTATTTT. This encodes CASSLTASGRTDTQYF.

This sequence joins TRBV7-2 and TRBJ1-2; tentatively, D is TRBD1 (5 bases). V was cut by 5 bases and J by 8 bases, with 12 bases left in between. CDR1 and CDR2 (germline): SGHTA, FQGNSA. The CDR3 spans 12 residues. The CDR3 nucleotides are TGTGCCAGCAGCCGGGGGATCCGGGGCTACACCTTC. Its protein product is CASSRGIRGYTF.

The CDR3 coding sequence is TGCGCCAGCAGTATTAAGGGGAATGGGGCCAACGTCCTGACTTTC. It translates to CASSIKGNGANVLTF. The rearrangement joins TRBV5-1 to TRBJ2-6; TRBD1 might be the D (5 bases). The CDR3 has 15 residues. The V gene lost 5 bases and the J gene lost 3 bases, with 12 bases spanning the gap. Germline V lookup: CDR1 SGHRS, CDR2 YFSETQ.

The V gene is TRBV6-5, the J gene TRBJ1-3, with a possible D match to TRBD1 (5 bases). The CDR3 contains 14 residues. Trimming took 0 bases from V and 9 from J, leaving 12 bases between them. Germline CDR1 MNHEY, CDR2 SVGAGI. Written as DNA, the CDR3 is TGTGCCAGCAGTTACTCGAGTAGGGGTTTCACCATATATTTT. It encodes CASSYSSRGFTIYF.

The chain carries TRBV11-2 and TRBJ2-3, with 7 bases that match TRBD2. CDR3 length: 15 residues. With 5 bases clipped from V and 6 bases from J, the junction kept 11 bases outside the gene matches. CDR1 is SGHAT and CDR2 is FQNNGV in the germline V gene. CDR3 nucleotides: TGTGCCAGCAGCACCCAAGTGGGGGGGTTCGATACGCAGTATTTT. Translating gives CASSTQVGGFDTQYF.